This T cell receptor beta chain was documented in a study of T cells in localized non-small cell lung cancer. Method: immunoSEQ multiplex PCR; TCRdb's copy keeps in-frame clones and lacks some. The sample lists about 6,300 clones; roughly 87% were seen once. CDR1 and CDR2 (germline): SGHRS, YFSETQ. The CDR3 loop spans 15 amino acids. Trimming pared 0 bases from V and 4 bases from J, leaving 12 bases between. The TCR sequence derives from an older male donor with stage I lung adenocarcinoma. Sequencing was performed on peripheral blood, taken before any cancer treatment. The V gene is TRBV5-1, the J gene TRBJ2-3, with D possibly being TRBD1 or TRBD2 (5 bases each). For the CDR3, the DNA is TGCGCCAGCAGCTTGGGGGGGTCCGAGGCAGATACGCAGTATTTT. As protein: CASSLGGSEADTQYF.